Below are 29 T cell receptor beta chains sequenced from a single sample in a study of persistence of HIV-infected CD4 T cells (dated by TCRdb to 2020 to 2022). These TCRs' antigens remain unknown. The label giving this sample's treatment or condition can be read as: suppressive antiretroviral therapy. As a nonspecific positive control representing the CD4+ T cell repertoire, cells were stimulated with anti-CD3/anti-CD28 magnetic beads. Responding CD4+ T cells were sorted by upregulation of both CD40 ligand and CD69. The immunoSEQ hsTCRB assay version 4 in survey mode was used to sequence TCRbeta repertoires from genomic DNA. TCRdb mirrors the immuneACCESS table, restricted to in-frame sequences. Some clones are absent from its copies; in checked studies, under half trace to an unresolved V gene, and the reason for the others is unknown. In this sample the table shows about 47,000 clones, roughly nine tenths of which occur a single time. Approximately 2% of the sample is taken by the ten largest.

The sequences come from CD4+ T cells sorted from PBMCs after roughly 20-hour stimulation, collected from a patient who received antiretroviral therapy. The cell subset or site tag for this specimen amounts to: CD40L+CD69+ CD4 T cells responding to anti-CD3/anti-CD28 beads, representing the overall repertoire. The origin of the receptors is an adult man with HIV who was CMV-seropositive.

This clone was seen only once. This rearrangement joins TRBV4-1 to TRBJ2-4, with TRBD2 matching 10 bases. The V gene end was trimmed by 0 bases and the J gene end by 4 bases; junction bases not matched to a gene: 15. The CDR3 is made up of 20 amino acids. The V gene's germline CDR1 is MGHRA and CDR2 YSYEKL. This CDR3 is CASSQDSALGTSEDKNIQYF. The CDR3 region has the DNA TGCGCCAGCAGCCAAGATTCGGCTTTAGGGACTAGCGAGGATAAAAACATTCAGTACTTC.

The V gene is TRBV11-3, the J gene TRBJ1-1; D perhaps matches TRBD1 (6 bases). The CDR3 runs 13 residues. V was shortened by 5 bases and J by 1 base, with 8 bases between the two germline ends. Germline CDR1 is SGHNT and CDR2 is YENEEA. In DNA form, the CDR3 reads TGTGCCAGCAGCCGACAGGAGAACACTGAAGCTTTCTTT. This encodes CASSRQENTEAFF.

The rearrangement uses TRBV5-1 and TRBJ2-3, with 11 nucleotides matching TRBD2. The CDR3 contains 16 residues. The trim removed 0 bases at V and 5 bases at J, leaving 5 bases unmatched. In germline, CDR1 is SGHRS, CDR2 YFSETQ. DNA of the CDR3: TGCGCCAGCAGCTTGGGACTAGCGGGGCCGGGAGATACGCAGTATTTT. Protein sequence: CASSLGLAGPGDTQYF.

This chain joins TRBV2 and TRBJ2-1, with D perhaps TRBD2 (6 bases). Deletions cut 6 bases from V and 7 bases from J, with 16 bases between. Germline lookup yields CDR1 SNHLY and CDR2 FYNNEI. This CDR3 has 14 amino acids. CDR3 protein: CASRRSGLQNEQFF. CDR3 DNA sequence: TGTGCCAGCAGAAGATCGGGACTGCAGAATGAGCAGTTCTTC.

This clone was counted between two and nine times. J is TRBJ2-3 and V is TRBV11-3; maybe TRBD2 (5 bases). This CDR3 has 18 amino acids. V lost 0 bases and J 2 bases, leaving 18 bases between the germline ends. Germline-derived CDR1 and CDR2 are SGHNT and YENEEA. The CDR3 is CASSLDSRGNKATDTQYF. Written as DNA, the CDR3 is TGTGCCAGCAGCTTAGATTCGCGAGGGAACAAAGCCACAGATACGCAGTATTTT.

This rearrangement joins TRBV2 to TRBJ1-6, with D possibly matching TRBD1 (5 bases). From germline, CDR1 is SNHLY and CDR2 FYNNEI. There are 14 residues in the CDR3. V was pared by 2 bases and J by 3 bases, with 5 bases between. This CDR3 reads CASSERGYNSPLHF. The CDR3 DNA sequence: TGTGCCAGCAGTGAAAGGGGCTATAATTCACCCCTCCACTTT.

This rearrangement joins TRBV3-1 (or the pseudogene TRBV3-2) to TRBJ2-1; 12 bases are a match to TRBD2. This CDR3 is built from 16 residues. Germline CDR1 and CDR2: LGHDT and YNNKEL (reference sequence). The V and J ends lost 4 bases and 3 bases, in that order; junction bases with no gene match: 4. CDR3 residues: CASSRLAGDFYNEQFF. Here the CDR3 DNA reads TGTGCCAGCAGCCGACTAGCGGGGGACTTCTACAATGAGCAGTTCTTC.

This clone was seen a single time. V is TRBV24-1 and J is TRBJ2-3, with TRBD1 as a possible D gene (8 bases). V lost 3 bases, J lost 4 bases, and 19 bases lay in between. Per the germline V gene, CDR1 is KGHDR and CDR2 is SFDVKD. CDR3 length: 17 residues. CDR3 coding DNA: TGTGCCACCAGTGATAAAACAGGGGGGAGCGGGGCAGATACGCAGTATTTT. Translation: CATSDKTGGSGADTQYF.

CDR3 coding DNA: TGTGCCAGCAGCACAGGGTTCGAGCAGTACTTC. Translation: CASSTGFEQYF. The rearrangement uses TRBV28 and TRBJ2-7; D might be TRBD1 (6 bases). V was shortened by 6 bases and J by 6 bases, with 9 bases between the two germline ends. Germline V gives CDR1 MDHEN, CDR2 SYDVKM. This CDR3 has 11 amino acids.

This chain joins TRBV4-2 and TRBJ2-3; 13 bases align to TRBD2. CDR1 and CDR2 from the germline V gene are LGHNA and YNFKEQ. The CDR3 loop spans 19 amino acids. Trimming took 4 bases from V and 2 from J; bases not matched to a gene: 12. CDR3 in amino acids: CASSLLRLAGGPNTDTQYF. The DNA of the CDR3 is TGTGCCAGCAGCCTACTGAGACTAGCGGGGGGACCAAACACAGATACGCAGTATTTT.

This chain joins TRBV28 and TRBJ1-2, with 10 nucleotides matching TRBD1. Germline CDR1 and CDR2: MDHEN and SYDVKM. The V segment lost 6 bases and the J segment 6 bases; nucleotides outside the gene matches: 4. The length of the CDR3 is 13 residues. CDR3 bases: TGTGCCAGCAGAAGACAGGGGGCGGATGGCTACACCTTC. Translating gives CASRRQGADGYTF.

The chain uses TRBV29-1 and TRBJ1-1; D remains unclear. This CDR3 is built from 11 residues. V was cut by 4 bases and J by 4 bases, with 7 bases left in between. The germline CDR1 and CDR2 sequences are SQVTM and ANQGSEA. The CDR3 loop reads CSVGSGTEAFF. The CDR3 DNA reads TGCAGCGTTGGTTCAGGCACTGAAGCTTTCTTT.

CDR3 nucleotides: TGCGCCAGCAGGTGGGGGACAGGGTCAACCTACGAGCAGTACTTC. Amino acid sequence: CASRWGTGSTYEQYF. The rearrangement links TRBV5-1 to TRBJ2-7; the match to TRBD1 covers 9 bases. This CDR3 comprises 15 residues. Germline values: CDR1 SGHRS, CDR2 YFSETQ. V lost 5 bases and J lost 2; bases outside the gene matches: 8.

The rearrangement uses TRBV2 and TRBJ1-2, with D unresolved. The CDR3 has 15 residues. Trimming stripped 1 base from V and 5 bases from J, with 14 bases between. Per germline, CDR1 SNHLY and CDR2 FYNNEI. The CDR3 protein is CASSEVVNSPYGYTF. CDR3 DNA sequence: TGTGCCAGCAGTGAAGTGGTCAACTCTCCGTATGGCTACACCTTC.

A single count supports this clone. V and J are TRBV7-2 and TRBJ1-5; TRBD1 matches at 10 bases. There are 15 residues in the CDR3. J lost 5 bases, V lost 5 bases, and 6 bases had no gene match. The germline V gene has CDR1 SGHTA and CDR2 FQGNSA. CDR3 nucleotides: TGTGCCAGCAGCCCTCGGACAGGGGGAGATCAGCCCCAGCATTTT. It encodes CASSPRTGGDQPQHF.

This chain connects TRBV27 to TRBJ1-2, with 7 bases lining up with TRBD1. The CDR3 spans 15 residues. V gave up 6 bases and J gave up 2 bases; unmatched junction bases: 9. Germline V gene data show CDR1 as MNHEY and CDR2 as SMNVEV (reference sequence). The CDR3 coding sequence is TGTGCCAGCAGAACCTCAGGGGGGGGGAACTATGGCTACACCTTC. Its translation is CASRTSGGGNYGYTF.

This chain connects TRBV5-5 to TRBJ2-3; a weak D match, TRBD2 (6 bases). CDR3 length: 14 residues. Germline values: CDR1 SGHKS, CDR2 YYEKEE (reference sequence). V was cut by 0 bases and J by 7 bases, with 12 bases left in between. The CDR3 sequence is CASSLDGGANTQYF. CDR3 coding DNA: TGTGCCAGCAGCTTGGACGGCGGGGCGAATACGCAGTATTTT.

The chain carries TRBV6-6 and TRBJ1-1; D may be TRBD1 (5 bases). The CDR3 totals 13 residues. CDR1 and CDR2 from the germline V gene are MNHNY and SVGAGI (reference sequence). The V gene lost 0 bases and the J gene lost 5 bases, with 7 bases spanning the gap. CDR3: CASSYSQGTEAFF. The CDR3 nucleotides are TGTGCCAGCAGTTACTCCCAGGGAACTGAAGCTTTCTTT.

This chain links TRBV3-1 (or the pseudogene TRBV3-2) with TRBJ2-4; 8 nucleotides align to TRBD2. Germline values: CDR1 LGHDT, CDR2 YNNKEL (reference sequence). The CDR3 consists of 16 residues. The V and J ends lost 5 bases and 7 bases, in that order; junction bases with no gene match: 13. In DNA, the CDR3 is TGTGCCAGCAGCGGAGGTCCCTCGGGGGGGCCGAACATTCAGTACTTC. Encoded protein: CASSGGPSGGPNIQYF.

The V and J genes are TRBV5-1 and TRBJ1-1; 7 bases match TRBD1. CDR3 length equals 13 residues. The V gene's germline CDR1 is SGHRS and CDR2 YFSETQ. V was pared by 4 bases and J by 2 bases, with 2 bases of the junction left unmatched. The CDR3 DNA sequence: TGCGCCAGCAGCCAGGGGGTAAACACTGAAGCTTTCTTT. Amino acids: CASSQGVNTEAFF. The full variable domain, completed using reference TRBV5-1 and TRBJ1-1, is KAGVTQTPRYLIKTRGQQVTLSCSPISGHRSVSWYQQTPGQGLQFLFEYFSETQRNKGNFPGRFSGRQFSNSRSEMNVSTLELGDSALYLCASSQGVNTEAFFGQGTRLTVV.

The V and J genes are TRBV20-1 and TRBJ1-1; a possible D gene is TRBD1 (5 bases). Trimming removed 3 bases at V and 0 bases at J, with 17 bases between. Germline CDR1 reads DFQATT; CDR2 reads SNEGSKA (reference sequence). The CDR3 contains 16 residues. The CDR3 nucleotides are TGCAGTGCTAGTGGGGGGTCCAGGGTGATGAACACTGAAGCTTTCTTT. This translates into CSASGGSRVMNTEAFF.

The chain has TRBV19 and TRBJ2-1, with 7 positions matching TRBD2. The germline V gene has CDR1 LNHDA and CDR2 SQIVND (reference sequence). The CDR3 spans 15 residues. The V segment lost 2 bases and the J segment 5 bases; nucleotides outside the gene matches: 6. The CDR3 region is CASSIFRGENNEQFF. The DNA for the CDR3 is TGTGCCAGTAGTATATTCCGGGGGGAAAACAATGAGCAGTTCTTC.

This rearrangement joins TRBV4-1 to TRBJ1-3; D unclear. Between the trimmed V and J ends, which lost 1 base and 4 bases, there was a span of 11 bases. This CDR3 region has 15 residues. Germline CDR1 reads MGHRA; CDR2 reads YSYEKL. CDR3 protein: CASSQVRTDGNTIYF. CDR3 DNA sequence: TGCGCCAGCAGCCAAGTGCGGACGGACGGAAACACCATATATTTT.

This chain connects TRBV5-1 to TRBJ1-2, with 7 bases that match TRBD1. The CDR3 extends over 15 amino acids. Germline V CDR1 and CDR2: SGHRS, YFSETQ. V dropped 4 bases and J dropped 4; count of bases not matched to a gene: 10. CDR3 sequence (DNA): TGCGCCAGCAGCACAGGGACAGTCAACCTCTATGGCTACACCTTC. It is translated as CASSTGTVNLYGYTF. Variable domain in full (rest from reference TRBV5-1 and TRBJ1-2): KAGVTQTPRYLIKTRGQQVTLSCSPISGHRSVSWYQQTPGQGLQFLFEYFSETQRNKGNFPGRFSGRQFSNSRSEMNVSTLELGDSALYLCASSTGTVNLYGYTFGSGTRLTVV.

In this sample, this clone turned up once. The rearrangement links TRBV21-1 to TRBJ1-3; the table's D call, TRBD1, was not checked against the DNA. TRBV21-1 is shown as a pseudogene. The CDR3 covers 12 residues. The CDR3 nucleotides are TGTGCCAGCAGAAACAGGGGTGACACCATATATTTT. Its protein product is CASRNRGDTIYF.

This clone was seen only a few times. J is TRBJ2-2 and V is TRBV5-4; 7 nucleotides match TRBD1. Germline values: CDR1 SGHNT, CDR2 YYREEE (reference sequence). V shed 0 bases and J 1 base; nucleotides not matched to a gene: 0. The CDR3 totals 15 residues. CDR3 sequence reads: CASSLGQGNTGELFF. CDR3 nucleotide sequence: TGTGCCAGCAGCTTGGGACAGGGGAACACCGGGGAGCTGTTTTTT.

This clone was detected only once. This rearrangement joins TRBV6-5 to TRBJ1-5, with D unclear. CDR3 length: 13 amino acids. Per germline, CDR1 MNHEY and CDR2 SVGAGI. The V end was cut by 6 bases, the J end by 7 bases, with 13 bases between. CDR3 region: CASSTAGVQPQHF. The CDR3, as DNA: TGTGCCAGCAGCACAGCTGGGGTCCAGCCCCAGCATTTT.

The chain joins TRBV20-1 to TRBJ1-5, with 7 bases identical to TRBD1. CDR1 DFQATT and CDR2 SNEGSKA come from the germline V gene (reference sequence). J gave up 0 bases and V 3 bases, and 8 bases lay outside the gene matches. The CDR3 has 16 residues. CDR3 in DNA: TGCAGTGCTAGTTTCCCAGGGGGGTATAGCAATCAGCCCCAGCATTTT. This translates into CSASFPGGYSNQPQHF.

The CDR3 loop reads CSGRKGGGSYEQYF. The CDR3 nucleotides read TGCAGCGGAAGGAAAGGGGGCGGGTCGTACGAGCAGTACTTC. The chain carries TRBV29-1 and TRBJ2-7, with 7 bases identical to TRBD1. The trim removed 7 bases at V and 4 bases at J, leaving 13 bases unmatched. CDR1 and CDR2 from the germline V gene are SQVTM and ANQGSEA. The CDR3 length is 14 residues.